This entry lists 3 T cell receptor beta chains sequenced from one sample in a study of blood T cells in healthy people across ages. Primers used in a second PCR of roughly 6 to 12 cycles were a sample-barcoded 5' primer and a J-beta primer mix. TCRdb independently ran MiXCR on the 5' RACE reads; one entry per CDR3 protein. The sample lists 800,000 to 950,000 distinct CDR3 sequences; 45% to 50% were seen once. The sequencing sample was made of blood. The receptors come from a man aged 25-45 years in good health.

This chain connects TRBV5-1 to TRBJ2-2, with TRBD2 identical over 9 bases. J lost 7 bases, V lost 4 bases, and 8 bases had no gene match. This CDR3 is built from 15 residues. From germline, CDR1 is SGHRS and CDR2 YFSETQ. The CDR3 DNA reads as TGCGCCAGCAGCGACCGGACTAGCGAAGGCGGGGAGCTGTTTTTT. It encodes CASSDRTSEGGELFF.

The chain couples TRBV11-3 to TRBJ2-1; 9 positions match TRBD2. The CDR3 contains 15 residues. The V segment lost 5 bases and the J segment 4 bases; nucleotides outside the gene matches: 6. Looked up from germline, CDR1 is SGHNT and CDR2 is YENEEA. For the CDR3, the DNA is TGTGCCAGCAGCCAACGAGCGGGGGGATACAATGAGCAGTTCTTC. Its protein is CASSQRAGGYNEQFF.

This chain uses TRBV5-1 with TRBJ2-3; 9 positions agree with TRBD2. Germline V CDR1 and CDR2: SGHRS, YFSETQ. The CDR3 contains 16 residues. The V and J ends lost 5 bases and 3 bases, in that order; junction bases with no gene match: 10. CDR3 nucleotide sequence: TGCGCCAGCAGTTCCGGCGCTAGCGGGGTTACAGATACGCAGTATTTT. Residues: CASSSGASGVTDTQYF.